The source of this T cell receptor beta chain is a study of response to subunit inactivated influenza vaccine. Study observations and caveats: Few additional T cells are recruited per seasonal influenza vaccination, authors suggested.

With regard to this clonotype: Antigen unknown.

With V trimmed by 2 bases and J by 0 bases, 9 bases remained unmatched. Germline lookup yields CDR1 LGHNA and CDR2 YSLEER. The CDR3 is 17 amino acids. TCRdb recomputed calls from the RT-PCR reads with MiXCR, one row per CDR3 protein. The sample records hundreds of thousands of distinct CDR3 sequences, around 18% being singletons. The V and J genes are TRBV4-3 and TRBJ1-1; 7 bases are shared with TRBD1. The sequence was obtained from a man aged 45-65 years who received an inactivated influenza vaccine. The sequencing used PBMCs from blood, collected around 5 days after vaccination. The CDR3 DNA reads TGCGCCAGCAGCCAAAAGGGGACAGTCGCCATGAACACTGAAGCTTTCTTT. As protein: CASSQKGTVAMNTEAFF.